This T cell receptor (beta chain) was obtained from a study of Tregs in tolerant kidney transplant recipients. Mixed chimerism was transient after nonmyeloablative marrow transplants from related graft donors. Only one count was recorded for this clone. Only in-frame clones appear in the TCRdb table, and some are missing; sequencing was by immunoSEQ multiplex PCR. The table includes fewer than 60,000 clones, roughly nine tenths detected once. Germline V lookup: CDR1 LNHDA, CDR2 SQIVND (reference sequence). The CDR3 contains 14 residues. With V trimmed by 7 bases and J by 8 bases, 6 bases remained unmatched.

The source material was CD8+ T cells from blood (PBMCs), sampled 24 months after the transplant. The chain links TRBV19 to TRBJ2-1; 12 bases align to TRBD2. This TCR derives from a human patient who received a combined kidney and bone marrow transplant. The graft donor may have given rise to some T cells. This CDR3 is CASMVTSGGDEQFF. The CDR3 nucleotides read TGTGCCAGTATGGTGACTAGCGGGGGCGATGAGCAGTTCTTC.